This T cell receptor beta chain emerged from a study of blood T cells in healthy people across ages. General study findings and limits: Naive T cell percentage strongly correlated with TCR beta diversity.

This clonotype occurred a few times. Its antigen is not known. Through a sample-barcoded 5' primer and a J-beta primer mix, a second PCR was run for roughly 7 to 12 cycles. TCRdb re-called the 5' RACE reads through MiXCR, storing one row per CDR3 protein. Among some 1 million distinct CDR3 sequences listed, around 43% were seen once. Every sample yielded at least 6.5 million isolated PBMCs. There are 15 residues in the CDR3. Germline CDR1 and CDR2: SGHAT and FQNNGV. Unmatched junction bases numbered 7, after V lost 6 bases and J lost 2 bases. The TCR was taken from an older woman in good health. The sample was blood. The gene calls are TRBV11-2 and TRBJ2-5; 9 positions agree with TRBD2. The CDR3 reads CASSFSGSLQETQYF. The CDR3 DNA is TGTGCCAGCAGTTTTAGCGGGAGCCTACAAGAGACCCAGTACTTC.